The text below deals with one T cell receptor (beta chain). The data derive from a study of monozygotic twins with inflammatory bowel disease. Germline values: CDR1 LGHDT, CDR2 YNNKEL (reference sequence). The CDR3 length is 20 residues. Nested PCRs (about 15 and 9 cycles, two total) were applied to TCRalpha and TCRbeta cDNA. TCRdb processed the 5' RACE reads again and assigns one entry to each CDR3 protein, with no DNA. The repertoire table contains about 440,000 distinct CDR3 sequences. The chain couples TRBV3-1 to TRBJ2-2; checking the TCRdb D call of TRBD2 is not possible without DNA. This sequence was found in a human donor with ulcerative colitis or Crohn's disease, or a healthy co-twin of an affected twin (not recorded which). Specimen: blood. CDR3 residues: CASSQVSGTSGSPVTGELFF. Variable domain in full (rest from reference TRBV3-1 and TRBJ2-2): DTAVSQTPKYLVTQMGNDKSIKCEQNLGHDTMYWYKQDSKKFLKIMFSYNNKELIINETVPNRFSPKSPDKAHLNLHINSLELGDSAVYFCASSQVSGTSGSPVTGELFFGEGSRLTVL.